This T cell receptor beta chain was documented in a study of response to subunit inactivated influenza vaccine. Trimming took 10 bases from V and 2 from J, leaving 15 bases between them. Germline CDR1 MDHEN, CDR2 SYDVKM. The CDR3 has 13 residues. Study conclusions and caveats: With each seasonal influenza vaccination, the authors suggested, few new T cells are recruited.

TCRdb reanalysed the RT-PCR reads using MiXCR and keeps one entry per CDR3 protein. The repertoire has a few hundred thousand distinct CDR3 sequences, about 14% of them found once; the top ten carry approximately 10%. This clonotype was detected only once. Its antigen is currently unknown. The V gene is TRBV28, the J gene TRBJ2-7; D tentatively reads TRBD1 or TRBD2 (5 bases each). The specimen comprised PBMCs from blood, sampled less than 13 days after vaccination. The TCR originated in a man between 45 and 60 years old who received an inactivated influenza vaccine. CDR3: CATTGTITYEQYF. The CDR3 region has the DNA TGTGCCACTACCGGGACCATTACCTACGAGCAGTACTTC.